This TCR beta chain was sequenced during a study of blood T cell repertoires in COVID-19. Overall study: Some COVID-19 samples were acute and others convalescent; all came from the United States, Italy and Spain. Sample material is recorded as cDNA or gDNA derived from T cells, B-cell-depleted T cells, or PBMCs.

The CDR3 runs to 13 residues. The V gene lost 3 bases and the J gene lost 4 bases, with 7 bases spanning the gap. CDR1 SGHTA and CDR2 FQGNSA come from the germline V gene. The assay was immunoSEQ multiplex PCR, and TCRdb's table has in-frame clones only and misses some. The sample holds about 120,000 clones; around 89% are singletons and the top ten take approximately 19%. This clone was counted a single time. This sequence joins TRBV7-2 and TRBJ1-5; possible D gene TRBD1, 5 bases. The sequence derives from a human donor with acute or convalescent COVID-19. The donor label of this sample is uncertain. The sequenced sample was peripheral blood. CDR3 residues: CASSFHRNQPQHF. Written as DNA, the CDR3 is TGTGCCAGCAGCTTCCACAGGAATCAGCCCCAGCATTTT.